A selection of T cell receptor beta chains follows, all from one sample in a study of low-dose radiotherapy and immunotherapy resistance in tumors. TCRdb used MiXCR to reprocess the reads, holding one entry per CDR3 protein. The sample carries tens of thousands of distinct CDR3 sequences, about a third recorded once. Sequencing was performed on PBMCs, taken before treatment. The receptors come from a female donor with ovarian cancer. Each CDR3 is given without its conserved first and last residue.

V	CDR3
TRBV19	ASSIRYGYT
TRBV4-2	ASRRDSSYSPLH
TRBV28	ASLVGRGNQPQH
TRBV11-2	ASSLGGEAF
TRBV7-2	ASSTARDTQY
TRBV10-1	ASSAGLWDRQY
TRBV20-1	SANLISGGAYNEQF
TRBV29-1	SARLGYTIY
TRBV7-9	ASSLAPHEQY
TRBV2	ASSSGTSYGDEQF
TRBV5-6	ASSRGGRGETQY
TRBV27	ASSFRPGGVEETQY
TRBV5-4	ASSLAQGVTGELF